The next 5 T cell receptor beta chains were all read from a single sample in a study of cytomegalovirus exposure and HLA in healthy donors (dated by TCRdb to 2016 to 2017). Library creation used the immunoSEQ multiplex PCR assay. Sourced from immuneACCESS, this table was stored by TCRdb with only in-frame sequences that have V and J called. A share of the clones is absent; for the studies checked, an unresolved V gene accounts for under half, and the remainder has no known explanation. In all, the sample holds some 85,000 clones, and 95% to 96% of those were seen once. The ten largest clonotypes hold about 1.3% of the sample. Input material: PBMCs. Receptors were obtained from a woman under 30 in good health and CMV-seronegative.

The J gene is TRBJ1-2, the V gene TRBV18; D possibly corresponds to TRBD1 (6 bases). This CDR3 spans 13 amino acids. Deletions cut 5 bases from V and 2 bases from J, with 9 bases between. Germline CDR1 is KGHSH and CDR2 is LQKENI. The CDR3 region has the DNA TGTGCCAGCTCATCAGGGGAAAACTATGGCTACACCTTC. It is translated as CASSSGENYGYTF.

The gene calls are TRBV19 and TRBJ2-7, with 8 bases matching TRBD1. With V trimmed by 9 bases and J by 3 bases, 10 bases remained unmatched. Germline V gene data show CDR1 as LNHDA and CDR2 as SQIVND (reference sequence). The CDR3 extends over 14 amino acids. The CDR3 sequence is CASSHAGQDYEQYF. CDR3 in DNA: TGTGCCAGCTCTCACGCGGGACAGGACTACGAGCAGTACTTC.

The rearrangement joins TRBV5-1 to TRBJ2-7; 7 bases match TRBD2. The V gene end was trimmed by 5 bases and the J gene end by 5 bases; junction bases not matched to a gene: 7. CDR3 length: 13 residues. In germline, CDR1 is SGHRS, CDR2 YFSETQ. Here the CDR3 reads CASRASGTDEQYF. The CDR3 DNA follows: TGCGCCAGCAGGGCTAGCGGTACCGACGAGCAGTACTTC.

This clone was recorded once. The rearrangement links TRBV15 to TRBJ1-5; D is unclear. V was pared by 3 bases and J by 4 bases, with 13 bases between. CDR1 and CDR2 (germline): LNHNV, YYDKDF (reference sequence). This CDR3 has 15 amino acids. CDR3 sequence: CATSRRRAPNQPQHF. The CDR3 nucleotides are TGTGCCACCAGCAGGAGGAGGGCCCCTAATCAGCCCCAGCATTTT.

The chain is built from TRBV29-1 and TRBJ1-1; tentatively, D is TRBD1 (6 bases). Germline lookup yields CDR1 SQVTM and CDR2 ANQGSEA. The CDR3 length is 13 residues. Trimming pared 5 bases from V and 2 bases from J, leaving 12 bases between. The CDR3 loop reads CSVHRAVNTEAFF. The DNA of the CDR3 is TGCAGCGTTCACAGGGCGGTTAACACTGAAGCTTTCTTT.